The 14 T cell receptor beta chains below come from one sample, sequenced in a study of cytomegalovirus exposure and HLA in healthy donors. Researchers ran the PCR with 60 Vbeta and 13 Jbeta primers. The assay was immunoSEQ multiplex PCR, and TCRdb's table has in-frame clones only and misses some. The table lists roughly 140,000 clones, less than 90% of them singletons. The source material was PBMCs. These receptors all stem from a boy younger than 10 in good health and CMV-seronegative.

This rearrangement joins TRBV5-5 to TRBJ1-1; perhaps TRBD1 as D (5 bases). Trimming removed 4 bases from V and 4 bases from J, with 14 bases in between. Germline-derived CDR1 and CDR2 are SGHKS and YYEKEE (reference sequence). This CDR3 is built from 14 residues. CDR3 amino acids: CASSIREWGTEAFF. CDR3 sequence (DNA): TGTGCCAGCAGCATCAGGGAATGGGGCACTGAAGCTTTCTTT.

The gene calls are TRBV29-1 and TRBJ2-3; D unclear. Germline loops: CDR1 SQVTM, CDR2 ANQGSEA. V lost 0 bases and J lost 5, with 30 bases in between. CDR3 length: 20 amino acids. The CDR3 nucleotides read TGCAGCGTTGAAGACGAGCCCTGGAGCTCTTTCTATCGATTCGAAGATACGCAGTATTTT. Protein: CSVEDEPWSSFYRFEDTQYF.

This sequence joins TRBV19 and TRBJ2-3, with D uncertain. The germline CDR1 and CDR2 sequences are LNHDA and SQIVND (reference sequence). The CDR3 consists of 16 residues. V gave up 3 bases and J gave up 4 bases, with 17 bases separating them. CDR3: CASSILSSPNPDTQYF. The CDR3 region has the DNA TGTGCCAGTAGTATCTTATCTAGTCCTAACCCAGATACGCAGTATTTT.

The J gene is TRBJ2-5, the V gene TRBV13; the D gene is possibly TRBD2 (6 bases). This CDR3 comprises 18 residues. The germline V gene has CDR1 PRHDT and CDR2 FYEKMQ (reference sequence). Trimming removed 6 bases from V and 4 bases from J, with 27 bases in between. The CDR3: CASSIATTGWRVGETQYF. The CDR3 DNA sequence: TGTGCCAGCAGTATTGCAACCACCGGGTGGAGGGTAGGAGAGACCCAGTACTTC.

V usage is TRBV6-5 and J usage is TRBJ2-1; D might be TRBD1 (5 bases). The CDR3 loop spans 14 amino acids. The V end was cut by 6 bases, the J end by 3 bases, with 12 bases between. Per germline, CDR1 MNHEY and CDR2 SVGAGI. The CDR3 nucleotides read TGTGCCAGCAGCCTCCCAGGGCTCTACAATGAGCAGTTCTTC. Translating it yields CASSLPGLYNEQFF.

The CDR3 nucleotides read TGTGCCAGCAGTCTCTCCCGGGACAGGCGGGATGGCTACACCTTC. This codes for CASSLSRDRRDGYTF. V is TRBV28 and J is TRBJ1-2; 8 positions match TRBD1. The CDR3 is 15 residues long. V trimming: 5 bases; J trimming: 6 bases; junction bases outside the gene matches: 11. Germline CDR1 is MDHEN and CDR2 is SYDVKM.

The CDR3 nucleotides are TGCAGCGTTGACGGACAGCCCGAAGCTTTCTTT. This gives the protein CSVDGQPEAFF. The rearrangement joins TRBV29-1 to TRBJ1-1; D possibly corresponds to TRBD1 (6 bases). With 3 bases removed from V and 8 bases from J, the gap between germline ends came to 10 bases. Germline CDR1 and CDR2: SQVTM and ANQGSEA. The length of the CDR3 is 11 residues.

This rearrangement joins TRBV6-6 to TRBJ1-2; TRBD1 is a possible D gene (6 bases). The CDR3 is 16 amino acids. V was trimmed by 0 bases and J by 7 bases, leaving 18 bases between them. From germline, CDR1 is MNHNY and CDR2 SVGAGI (reference sequence). The DNA for the CDR3 is TGTGCCAGCAGTTACTCTGACACAGGGATGTATAGTGGCTACACCTTC. Translated: CASSYSDTGMYSGYTF.

Worth noting for this clone: This same CDR3 is encoded by further DNA sequences in the sample. The V gene is TRBV5-1, the J gene TRBJ1-2; TRBD1 agrees at 10 bases. Germline trimming cut 4 bases from V and 3 bases from J; bases unmatched to any gene: 6. CDR3 length equals 15 residues. Germline V gene data show CDR1 as SGHRS and CDR2 as YFSETQ. CDR3 protein: CASSPRTGGDYGYTF. Written as DNA, the CDR3 is TGCGCCAGCAGCCCAAGGACAGGGGGGGACTATGGCTACACCTTC.

V usage is TRBV5-1 and J usage is TRBJ1-3; D remains unclear. V lost 2 bases and J lost 0, with 12 bases in between. The CDR3 totals 16 residues. In germline, CDR1 is SGHRS, CDR2 YFSETQ. CDR3 amino acids: CASSLTLRSSGNTIYF. CDR3 nucleotides: TGCGCCAGCAGCTTAACCCTCCGCAGCTCTGGAAACACCATATATTTT.

This sequence joins TRBV19 and TRBJ2-1, with TRBD2 as a possible D gene (6 bases). Trimming took off 3 bases at V and 9 bases at J, with 18 bases between the two ends. Germline V lookup: CDR1 LNHDA, CDR2 SQIVND (reference sequence). CDR3 size: 15 residues. The CDR3 region is CASSITGSTAREQFF. The CDR3 DNA is TGTGCCAGTAGTATTACCGGGAGCACAGCCCGTGAGCAGTTCTTC.

This clone was detected only once. This chain joins TRBV18 and TRBJ2-1; 9 bases align to TRBD1. V was clipped by 3 bases and J by 7 bases; unmatched bases: 4. The CDR3 consists of 14 residues. Germline V gives CDR1 KGHSH, CDR2 LQKENI. Here the CDR3 reads CASSPRDRANEQFF. The CDR3 DNA reads TGTGCCAGCTCACCCCGGGACAGGGCGAATGAGCAGTTCTTC.

The chain joins TRBV4-1 to TRBJ1-5; maybe TRBD1 (5 bases). Germline loops: CDR1 MGHRA, CDR2 YSYEKL. CDR3 length equals 14 residues. V lost 4 bases and J lost 15, with 22 bases in between. CDR3 amino acids: CASSPALTVNTRHF. The CDR3 nucleotides are TGCGCCAGCAGCCCCGCCTTGACAGTTAACACAAGGCATTTT.

This clone was observed a few times. The chain has TRBV7-9 and TRBJ1-4; D is uncertain. Between the trimmed V and J ends, which lost 4 bases and 8 bases, there was a span of 14 bases. CDR3 length: 14 amino acids. The germline gives CDR1 SEHNR, CDR2 FQNEAQ (reference sequence). The CDR3 protein is CASSSPGLGEKLFF. Here the CDR3 DNA reads TGTGCCAGCAGCTCTCCGGGTCTCGGGGAAAAACTGTTTTTT.